This T cell receptor (beta chain) was identified during a study of blood T cell repertoires in COVID-19. As for the study in general: Both acute and convalescent COVID-19 samples were obtained from the United States, Italy and Spain. PBMCs, B-cell-depleted T cells, or T cells were the source of the cDNA or gDNA that made up the material.

As handled by the study authors: Amplification of reference gene primers provided the estimated nucleated cell counts. The method was immunoSEQ multiplex PCR; TCRdb's version includes in-frame clones alone and lacks a portion of them. V and J calls and clone size follow that table, whereas D and trimming were derived from the DNA. This sample has about 63,000 clones, with 79% found just once. This CDR3 contains 12 residues. V lost 0 bases and J lost 5, with 5 bases in between. In germline, CDR1 is SGDLS, CDR2 YYNGEE. The chain combines TRBV9 with TRBJ1-1; D gene ambiguous. This sequence was found in a human donor in a cohort sampled during active COVID-19. Sequences were obtained from peripheral blood. This chain's CDR3 is CASSVDGTEAFF. In nucleotides, the CDR3 is TGTGCCAGCAGCGTAGACGGGACTGAAGCTTTCTTT.